These 32 T cell receptor beta chains came from one sample sequenced in a study of human T cells and chemical hapten exposure. Time point indicated: pre-sensitization, week 0. Indicated treatment: therapeutic diphenylcyclopropenone sensitization with weekly scalp DPC. TCRdb used MiXCR to reprocess the RACE reads, holding one entry per CDR3 protein. The table lists around 300,000 distinct CDR3 sequences, just under 8% of them singletons, with more than 0.95% in the top ten. The specimen was whole blood, collected in connection with sensitization to the hapten diphenylcyclopropenone (DPC). All receptors come from a young man with alopecia areata. Some clones in this sample may be carry-over from other donors' samples.

The chain has TRBV7-8 and TRBJ2-2; 8 bases are a match to TRBD2. With 2 bases clipped from V and 1 base from J, the junction kept 9 bases outside the gene matches. The CDR3 contains 18 residues. CDR1 and CDR2 (germline): SGHVS, FQNEAQ. The CDR3 protein is CASSLLLAVPWNTGELFF. CDR3 in DNA: TGTGCCAGCAGCTTACTACTAGCGGTCCCGTGGAACACCGGGGAGCTGTTTTTT.

This rearrangement joins TRBV7-9 to TRBJ1-2; 7 nucleotides line up with TRBD1. V shed 6 bases and J 6 bases; nucleotides not matched to a gene: 7. The CDR3 sequence is 13 residues long. CDR1 is SEHNR and CDR2 is FQNEAQ in the germline V gene (reference sequence). CDR3 in amino acids: CASSLAGTDGYTF. The CDR3 region has the DNA TGTGCCAGCAGTCTAGCCGGGACAGATGGCTACACCTTC.

This clonotype was counted many times. The rearrangement links TRBV5-1 to TRBJ1-1, with a possible D match to TRBD1 (6 bases). The CDR3 is 16 amino acids. The germline V gene encodes CDR1 SGHRS and CDR2 YFSETQ. V lost 3 bases and J 1 base, leaving 16 bases between the germline ends. CDR3 region: CASSSLTGRSNTEAFF. In DNA form, the CDR3 reads TGCGCCAGCAGCTCACTCACAGGGAGGTCGAACACTGAAGCTTTCTTT.

This clonotype has a count of ten or more. The chain carries TRBV5-1 and TRBJ2-6; D assignment may be TRBD1 or TRBD2 (5 bases each). The germline gives CDR1 SGHRS, CDR2 YFSETQ. Deletions cut 3 bases from V and 2 bases from J, with 15 bases between. There are 17 residues in the CDR3. CDR3 bases: TGCGCCAGCAGCTCCACTGGGACGCATGCTGGGGCCAACGTCCTGACTTTC. This encodes CASSSTGTHAGANVLTF.

The chain is built from TRBV12-5 and TRBJ2-1; no firm D call. This CDR3 region has 13 residues. The germline V gene encodes CDR1 LGHNT and CDR2 FRNRAP. The V gene lost 3 bases and the J gene lost 7 bases, with 10 bases spanning the gap. CDR3 in DNA: TGTGCTAGTGGTTTCCCCCCTGATAATGAGCAGTTCTTC. Its translation: CASGFPPDNEQFF.

This clonotype was seen more than once but under ten times. The V and J genes are TRBV5-1 and TRBJ2-1; 12 nucleotides match TRBD2. Trimming removed 5 bases from V and 6 bases from J; junction bases left unmatched: 9. Looked up from germline, CDR1 is SGHRS and CDR2 is YFSETQ. The CDR3 has 16 residues. This CDR3 reads CASSPLAGGPGNEQFF. CDR3 in DNA: TGCGCCAGCAGTCCTCTAGCGGGGGGGCCTGGCAATGAGCAGTTCTTC.

There are many counts of this clonotype. V usage is TRBV9 and J usage is TRBJ2-6; D might be TRBD2 (5 bases). The CDR3 runs to 19 residues. Trimming stripped 4 bases from V and 0 bases from J, with 20 bases between. Per the germline V gene, CDR1 is SGDLS and CDR2 is YYNGEE. In DNA form, the CDR3 reads TGTGCCAGCAGCCCAGCAGACTACAAGGACGGCTCTGGGGCCAACGTCCTGACTTTC. It translates to CASSPADYKDGSGANVLTF.

This clonotype was recorded a few times. This chain uses TRBV2 with TRBJ1-5, with 7 bases matching TRBD1. V trimming: 4 bases; J trimming: 4 bases; junction bases outside the gene matches: 4. Germline V gene data show CDR1 as SNHLY and CDR2 as FYNNEI. The CDR3 spans 14 residues. This CDR3 reads CASSARGWNQPQHF. In DNA form, the CDR3 reads TGTGCCAGCAGTGCCAGGGGGTGGAATCAGCCCCAGCATTTT. The complete variable domain, with remaining parts taken from reference TRBV2 and TRBJ1-5, reads EPEVTQTPSHQVTQMGQEVILRCVPISNHLYFYWYRQILGQKVEFLVSFYNNEISEKSEIFDDQFSVERPDGSNFTLKIRSTKLEDSAMYFCASSARGWNQPQHFGDGTRLSIL.

This sequence joins TRBV7-2 and TRBJ2-4, with D possibly TRBD1 on 6 matching bases. Germline loops: CDR1 SGHTA, CDR2 FQGNSA. V lost 7 bases and J lost 0, with 10 bases in between. There are 14 residues in the CDR3. CDR3 DNA: TGTGCCAGCACCGTGGACAGAGCCAAAAACATTCAGTACTTC. This codes for CASTVDRAKNIQYF.

The J gene is TRBJ2-5, the V gene TRBV6-2 or TRBV6-3; D unclear. The ends were cut back, 4 bases at V and 5 bases at J, with 14 bases in the middle. The CDR3 loop spans 14 amino acids. CDR1 MNHEY and CDR2 SVGEGT come from the germline V gene. The CDR3 region is CASSLRWRKETQYF. DNA of the CDR3: TGTGCCAGCAGTTTGAGGTGGCGTAAGGAGACCCAGTACTTC.

This clonotype was recorded many times. V usage is TRBV10-3 and J usage is TRBJ2-5; D may match TRBD1 or TRBD2 (6 bases each). V was pared by 3 bases and J by 5 bases, with 10 bases between. Germline loops: CDR1 ENHRY, CDR2 SYGVKD. The CDR3 has 13 amino acids. DNA for the CDR3: TGTGCCATCAGTGAAACGGGGGCGGAGACCCAGTACTTC. This encodes CAISETGAETQYF.

This clonotype came up many times. The gene calls are TRBV3-1 and TRBJ1-1; D is possibly TRBD1 (6 bases). The CDR3 runs to 13 residues. Germline CDR1 reads LGHDT; CDR2 reads YNNKEL (reference sequence). Trimming took off 1 base at V and 9 bases at J, with 12 bases between the two ends. CDR3 region: CASSQARDTKAFF. The CDR3 coding sequence is TGTGCCAGCAGCCAAGCCCGGGACACCAAAGCTTTCTTT.

This clonotype was observed a few times. V gene TRBV12-3 or TRBV12-4 combines with J gene TRBJ1-5; D might be TRBD1 (5 bases). Trimming left V 8 bases short and J 0 bases short, with 11 bases between. The CDR3 extends over 14 amino acids. CDR3 sequence: CASHGQGSNQPQHF. CDR3 DNA sequence: TGTGCCAGCCACGGGCAGGGTAGCAATCAGCCCCAGCATTTT.

This clonotype was recorded many times. This chain's CDR3 is CASSLAPGSGANVLTF. The CDR3, as DNA: TGTGCCAGCAGCTTAGCGCCAGGCTCTGGGGCCAACGTCCTGACTTTC. V usage is TRBV7-6 and J usage is TRBJ2-6; D gene unclear. V shed 0 bases and J shed 0 bases, with 6 bases lying between them. CDR1 and CDR2 from the germline V gene are SGHVS and FNYEAQ. This CDR3 contains 16 residues.

This clonotype was counted many times. V gene TRBV7-9 combines with J gene TRBJ1-4, with D uncertain. V lost 1 base to trimming and J lost 8 bases, with 5 bases between them. Germline V gene lookup returns CDR1 SEHNR and CDR2 FQNEAQ (reference sequence). The CDR3 extends over 12 amino acids. DNA of the CDR3: TGTGCCAGCAGCTTAGGAGGGGAAAAACTGTTTTTT. Amino acids: CASSLGGEKLFF.

This clonotype was counted a few times. The rearrangement links TRBV27 to TRBJ1-3; D might be TRBD1 (5 bases). Germline CDR1 is MNHEY and CDR2 is SMNVEV (reference sequence). This CDR3 has 14 residues. Trimming pared 5 bases from V and 0 bases from J, leaving 8 bases between. In nucleotides, the CDR3 is TGTGCCAGCAGTGGGGGGAGCTCTGGAAACACCATATATTTT. As protein: CASSGGSSGNTIYF.

This clonotype was seen more than once but under ten times. The chain links TRBV12-3 or TRBV12-4 to TRBJ2-1; TRBD1 or TRBD2 may be the D gene (5 bases each). Trimming cost V 1 base and J 3 bases, with 16 bases left between them. This CDR3 is built from 17 residues. CDR3: CASSLDTRDPNYNEQFF. The CDR3 bases are TGTGCCAGCAGTTTAGACACTCGGGACCCCAACTACAATGAGCAGTTCTTC.

This clonotype was counted only a few times. The J gene is TRBJ2-3, the V gene TRBV4-3; D is unresolved. The CDR3 loop spans 13 amino acids. The V and J ends lost 0 bases and 2 bases respectively, with 3 bases between them. Germline V gene lookup returns CDR1 LGHNA and CDR2 YSLEER. The CDR3 region has the DNA TGCGCCAGCAGCCAAGAGGACACAGATACGCAGTATTTT. This codes for CASSQEDTDTQYF.

This clonotype was seen many times. The chain links TRBV7-2 to TRBJ1-2, with a tentative D call TRBD1 (5 bases). Trimming pared 8 bases from V and 8 bases from J, leaving 9 bases between. This CDR3 contains 10 residues. Germline values: CDR1 SGHTA, CDR2 FQGNSA. In nucleotides, the CDR3 is TGTGCCAGCCGCGGGACCGGCTACACCTTC. Protein: CASRGTGYTF. Using reference TRBV7-2 and TRBJ1-2 for the parts outside the CDR3, the full variable domain is GAGVSQSPSNKVTEKGKDVELRCDPISGHTALYWYRQSLGQGLEFLIYFQGNSAPDKSGLPSDRFSAERTGGSVSTLTIQRTQQEDSAVYLCASRGTGYTFGSGTRLTVV.

Only a few counts were recorded for this clonotype. The chain employs TRBV20-1 and TRBJ1-5; D not resolved. The CDR3 is 13 amino acids. Trimming left V 6 bases short and J 0 bases short, with 9 bases between. CDR1 and CDR2 from the germline V gene are DFQATT and SNEGSKA (reference sequence). CDR3 nucleotide sequence: TGCAGTGCCAGTAATCCTAGCAATCAGCCCCAGCATTTT. Its protein is CSASNPSNQPQHF.

Ten or more counts support this clonotype. The chain uses TRBV10-3 and TRBJ2-7, with a possible D match to TRBD1 (6 bases). Trimming took off 8 bases at V and 4 bases at J, with 12 bases between the two ends. CDR1 is ENHRY and CDR2 is SYGVKD in the germline V gene. The CDR3 consists of 12 residues. In DNA, the CDR3 is TGTGCCATCCGGGACAATACATACGAGCAGTACGTC. Its translation is CAIRDNTYEQYV.

This clonotype turned up a few times. The V and J genes are TRBV11-2 and TRBJ1-1; possible D gene TRBD1, 5 bases. CDR3 length: 15 residues. The V end was cut by 1 base, the J end by 1 base, with 10 bases between. Germline V gene lookup returns CDR1 SGHAT and CDR2 FQNNGV. Here the CDR3 DNA reads TGTGCCAGCAGCTTAGCCGCCGGACAGAACACTGAAGCTTTCTTT. Its translation is CASSLAAGQNTEAFF. Using reference TRBV11-2 and TRBJ1-1 for the parts outside the CDR3, the full variable domain is EAGVAQSPRYKIIEKRQSVAFWCNPISGHATLYWYQQILGQGPKLLIQFQNNGVVDDSQLPKDRFSAERLKGVDSTLKIQPAKLEDSAVYLCASSLAAGQNTEAFFGQGTRLTVV.

This clonotype was picked up a small number of times. Written as DNA, the CDR3 is TGTGCCAGCAGCCAAGGACTGTATACGCAGTATTTT. The encoded protein is CASSQGLYTQYF. This chain joins TRBV3-1 and TRBJ2-3; D uncertain. Germline values: CDR1 LGHDT, CDR2 YNNKEL (reference sequence). V lost 1 base and J lost 7, with 6 bases in between. The CDR3 spans 12 residues.

The CDR3 reads CASSPRGSLNTEAFF. For the CDR3, the DNA is TGTGCCAGCAGCCCCAGAGGCAGTCTGAACACTGAAGCTTTCTTT. The J gene is TRBJ1-1, the V gene TRBV9; D call uncertain. The ends were cut back, 4 bases at V and 0 bases at J, with 13 bases in the middle. The germline V gene encodes CDR1 SGDLS and CDR2 YYNGEE. This CDR3 comprises 15 residues.

The chain links TRBV2 to TRBJ2-7, with a possible D match to TRBD2 (5 bases). Germline CDR1 SNHLY, CDR2 FYNNEI. There are 15 residues in the CDR3. V was shortened by 4 bases and J by 6 bases, with 19 bases between the two germline ends. In nucleotides, the CDR3 is TGTGCCAGCAGTGCCGCTACCAGGACTCTTTCCGAGCAGTACGTC. Residues: CASSAATRTLSEQYV.

The chain has TRBV28 and TRBJ1-2; 8 bases line up with TRBD1. The CDR3 sequence is 13 residues long. Germline V lookup: CDR1 MDHEN, CDR2 SYDVKM. V was pared by 6 bases and J by 8 bases, with 8 bases of the junction left unmatched. CDR3 sequence reads: CASRLQGAEGYTF. In nucleotides, the CDR3 is TGTGCCAGCAGGCTGCAGGGGGCAGAGGGCTACACCTTC.

The chain joins TRBV7-9 to TRBJ2-5; the D call may be TRBD1 or TRBD2 (5 bases each). This CDR3 comprises 15 residues. The germline CDR1 and CDR2 sequences are SEHNR and FQNEAQ (reference sequence). The ends were cut back, 1 base at V and 0 bases at J, with 9 bases in the middle. This chain's CDR3 is CASSLDGAYQETQYF. For the CDR3, the DNA is TGTGCCAGCAGCTTAGACGGGGCCTACCAAGAGACCCAGTACTTC.

This clonotype was observed a few times. The rearrangement joins TRBV11-2 to TRBJ2-1; possibly TRBD1 for D (5 bases). From germline, CDR1 is SGHAT and CDR2 FQNNGV. The CDR3 contains 15 residues. Trimming removed 5 bases at V and 5 bases at J, with 16 bases between. The CDR3 spells CASSPRTFGNNEQFF. The CDR3 DNA is TGTGCCAGCAGCCCACGGACATTCGGCAACAATGAGCAGTTCTTC.

The rearrangement joins TRBV12-3 or TRBV12-4 to TRBJ1-3, with a weak D call TRBD1 (5 bases). The CDR3 runs to 14 residues. Trimming cost V 6 bases and J 0 bases, with 9 bases left between them. Here the CDR3 reads CASSPQDSGNTIYF. The CDR3 DNA sequence: TGTGCCAGCAGCCCACAGGACTCTGGAAACACCATATATTTT.

In this sample, this clonotype turned up many times. The CDR3 sequence: CSVATGYEQYV. The CDR3 DNA reads as TGCAGCGTCGCCACAGGGTACGAGCAGTACGTC. The rearrangement joins TRBV29-1 to TRBJ2-7, with D possibly matching TRBD1 (6 bases). V was pared by 6 bases and J by 4 bases, with 10 bases between. Germline V gives CDR1 SQVTM, CDR2 ANQGSEA. The CDR3 is 11 residues long.

V is TRBV12-3 or TRBV12-4 and J is TRBJ1-1; no definite D call. The CDR3 contains 13 residues. The V end lost 1 base, the J end lost 4 bases, and 7 bases lay between the germline ends. The DNA of the CDR3 is TGTGCCAGCAGTTTAGTTCGTGGCACTGAAGCTTTCTTT. This translates into CASSLVRGTEAFF.

The sample holds many counts of this clonotype. The rearrangement links TRBV5-1 to TRBJ1-5, with D possibly matching TRBD1 (6 bases). The CDR3 sequence is 13 residues long. The V end was cut by 0 bases, the J end by 6 bases, with 7 bases between. CDR1 and CDR2 (germline): SGHRS, YFSETQ. The CDR3 DNA sequence: TGCGCCAGCAGCTTGGTAGGGGGTCAGCCCCAGCATTTT. It codes for CASSLVGGQPQHF.